These 2 T cell receptor beta chains originate from one sample sequenced in a study of cytomegalovirus exposure and HLA in healthy donors. Primers: 60 Vbeta forward and 13 Jbeta reverse. Some clones are missing from TCRdb's copy, which holds only in-frame ones; the method was immunoSEQ multiplex PCR. The sample shows under 130,000 clones, about 16% of them seen only once. Material for sequencing was PBMCs. These receptor sequences come from a female donor in good health and CMV-seronegative.

The rearrangement joins TRBV2 to TRBJ1-5; 8 bases align to TRBD1. J lost 5 bases, V lost 5 bases, and 2 bases had no gene match. Per the germline V gene, CDR1 is SNHLY and CDR2 is FYNNEI. This CDR3 spans 13 amino acids. The CDR3 DNA is TGTGCCAGCAGTACGACAGGGGATCAGCCCCAGCATTTT. It yields the protein CASSTTGDQPQHF.

The chain employs TRBV4-3 and TRBJ2-5, with TRBD2 identical over 7 bases. The trim removed 2 bases at V and 2 bases at J, leaving 5 bases unmatched. Looked up from germline, CDR1 is LGHNA and CDR2 is YSLEER. CDR3 length: 15 residues. CDR3 residues: CASSQSRTSQETQYF. CDR3 DNA sequence: TGCGCCAGCAGCCAATCACGGACTAGTCAAGAGACCCAGTACTTC.